The rows below give T cell receptor beta chains drawn from one sample of a study of blood T cell repertoires in COVID-19. The protocol was immunoSEQ multiplex PCR, while the TCRdb copy is restricted to in-frame clones and leaves out a portion. The sample shows 100,000 to 150,000 clones, approximately 74% of them seen only once. Sequencing was carried out using peripheral blood. The receptors were sampled from a man aged 80 or over with COVID-19, enrolled during active disease. Each CDR3 is given with its conserved first and last residue. The order of the fields is CDR3 DNA, CDR3 protein, J gene, V gene, clone size, D gene. The D gene is left open where the match is weak. Only some rows state a clone size, as once, few, many or a class for expanded clones.

DNA: TGTGCCAGCAGTTTGACAGATTTCTACGAGCAGTACTTC
CDR3: CASSLTDFYEQYF
J: TRBJ2-7
V: TRBV28
size: -
D: -

DNA: TGTGCCAGCGGATCGAGCGGAGAATCGGATGAGCAGTTCTTC
CDR3: CASGSSGESDEQFF
J: TRBJ2-1
V: TRBV27
size: -
D: -

DNA: TGCGCCAGCAGCTACGGACTAGCGGGAGTTCTCCGAGAGCAGTTCTTC
CDR3: CASSYGLAGVLREQFF
J: TRBJ2-1
V: TRBV5-1
size: -
D: TRBD2

DNA: TGTGCCAGCAGTAGATACACCGAGCAGTACTTC
CDR3: CASSRYTEQYF
J: TRBJ2-7
V: TRBV6-5
size: -
D: -

DNA: TGTGCCAGCAGCCTCCACTCCACTGAAGCTTTCTTT
CDR3: CASSLHSTEAFF
J: TRBJ1-1
V: TRBV3-1/TRBV3-2
size: -
D: -

DNA: TGTGCCAGCAGTTTACCGACAATGAACACTGAAGCTTTCTTT
CDR3: CASSLPTMNTEAFF
J: TRBJ1-1
V: TRBV28
size: -
D: -

DNA: TGTGCCAGCAGCACGGGAAGCTTTGCCAAAAACATTCAGTACTTC
CDR3: CASSTGSFAKNIQYF
J: TRBJ2-4
V: TRBV7-2
size: -
D: -

DNA: TGTGCCAGCAGCATGGGACAGGGTCACACTGAAGCTTTCTTT
CDR3: CASSMGQGHTEAFF
J: TRBJ1-1
V: TRBV6-5
size: once
D: TRBD1

DNA: TGTGCCAGCAGTGCTTCAGCGGGAGGACGCACAGATACGCAGTATTTT
CDR3: CASSASAGGRTDTQYF
J: TRBJ2-3
V: TRBV2
size: -
D: TRBD2

DNA: TGTGCCAGCAGTTCCCGGGACAGGGAAGGTGAAAAACTGTTTTTT
CDR3: CASSSRDREGEKLFF
J: TRBJ1-4
V: TRBV6-2/TRBV6-3
size: -
D: TRBD1

DNA: TGTGCCAGCAGCCAATCCTCCACAGATACGCAGTATTTT
CDR3: CASSQSSTDTQYF
J: TRBJ2-3
V: TRBV16
size: -
D: -

DNA: TGCGCCAGCACTCCGGGACAGGCGAACACCGGGGAGCTGTTTTTT
CDR3: CASTPGQANTGELFF
J: TRBJ2-2
V: TRBV10-1
size: -
D: TRBD1

DNA: TGTGCCAGCAGTTCCCCACTAGCGGGAGACGTGGAGACCCAGTACTTC
CDR3: CASSSPLAGDVETQYF
J: TRBJ2-5
V: TRBV6-5
size: -
D: TRBD2

DNA: TGTGCCAGCAGTTTGGAGTTCCAAGAGACCCAGTACTTC
CDR3: CASSLEFQETQYF
J: TRBJ2-5
V: TRBV28
size: -
D: -

DNA: TGTGCCAGCAGCCTCGGACAGGCCACTGAAGCTTTCTTT
CDR3: CASSLGQATEAFF
J: TRBJ1-1
V: TRBV7-9
size: -
D: TRBD1

DNA: TGTGCCAGCAGCCAAGCGGCAGGCGCGCAGTATTTT
CDR3: CASSQAAGAQYF
J: TRBJ2-3
V: TRBV14
size: -
D: -

DNA: TGTGCCTGCATAGCGGGAGAGGTCACCGGGGAGCTGTTTTTT
CDR3: CACIAGEVTGELFF
J: TRBJ2-2
V: TRBV30
size: once
D: TRBD2

DNA: TGTGCCAGTAGTACGGGACTGCCCGGCCTAGTTAATTCACCCCTCCACTTT
CDR3: CASSTGLPGLVNSPLHF
J: TRBJ1-6
V: TRBV19
size: -
D: -

DNA: TGCACCAGCAGCCTCCGGGGACTAGCGGGAGGGCCCAATGAGCAGTTCTTC
CDR3: CTSSLRGLAGGPNEQFF
J: TRBJ2-1
V: TRBV1
size: -
D: -

DNA: TGTGCCAGCAGTGAAGCTCCGGTGGGCGCGCATCAGCCCCAGCATTTT
CDR3: CASSEAPVGAHQPQHF
J: TRBJ1-5
V: TRBV6-1
size: -
D: -

DNA: TGTGCCAGCAGCTTCCTAACAGGGAACACTGAAGCTTTCTTT
CDR3: CASSFLTGNTEAFF
J: TRBJ1-1
V: TRBV7-9
size: -
D: -

DNA: TGCGCCAGCAGACTGACAGGGACTGGGGCCAACGTCCTGACTTTC
CDR3: CASRLTGTGANVLTF
J: TRBJ2-6
V: TRBV10-1
size: -
D: TRBD1

DNA: TGTGCCAGCAGCTTACTAGGGGGTTTAGATGGCTACACCTTC
CDR3: CASSLLGGLDGYTF
J: TRBJ1-2
V: TRBV7-9
size: few
D: -

DNA: TGTGCCAGCAGTTACGTGGGGCCCGGGGAGACCCAGTACTTC
CDR3: CASSYVGPGETQYF
J: TRBJ2-5
V: TRBV6-2/TRBV6-3
size: -
D: -

DNA: TGTGCCAGCAAAAAGGGGTCTGGGGCCAACGTCCTGACTTTC
CDR3: CASKKGSGANVLTF
J: TRBJ2-6
V: TRBV6-5
size: -
D: -

DNA: TGTGCCAGCAGAATTTCAGGGGGATGGGATACGCAGTATTTT
CDR3: CASRISGGWDTQYF
J: TRBJ2-3
V: TRBV28
size: -
D: TRBD1

DNA: TGCGCCAGCAGCTTTCGGCCGGGACTAGCGGGGGCGAACACCGGGGAGCTGTTTTTT
CDR3: CASSFRPGLAGANTGELFF
J: TRBJ2-2
V: TRBV5-1
size: -
D: TRBD2

DNA: TGTGCCAGCAGCTTTACAGGGGGATGGACTGAAGCTTTCTTT
CDR3: CASSFTGGWTEAFF
J: TRBJ1-1
V: TRBV13
size: -
D: TRBD1

DNA: TGTGCCAGCAGTTTACCAGGGCTCCTTAACTATGGCTACACCTTC
CDR3: CASSLPGLLNYGYTF
J: TRBJ1-2
V: TRBV28
size: once
D: -